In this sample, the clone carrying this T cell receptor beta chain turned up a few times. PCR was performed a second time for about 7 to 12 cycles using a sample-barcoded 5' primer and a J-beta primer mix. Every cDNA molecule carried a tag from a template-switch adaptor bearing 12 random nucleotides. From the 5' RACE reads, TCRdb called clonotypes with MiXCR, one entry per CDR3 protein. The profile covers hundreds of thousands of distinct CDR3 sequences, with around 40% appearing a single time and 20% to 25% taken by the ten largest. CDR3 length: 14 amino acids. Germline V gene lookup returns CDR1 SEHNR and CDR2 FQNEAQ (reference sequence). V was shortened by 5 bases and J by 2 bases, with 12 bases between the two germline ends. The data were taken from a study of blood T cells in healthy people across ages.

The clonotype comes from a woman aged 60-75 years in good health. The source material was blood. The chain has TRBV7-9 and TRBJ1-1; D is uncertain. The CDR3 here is CASSVGTSNTEAFF. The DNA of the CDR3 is TGTGCCAGCAGCGTAGGCACGTCCAACACTGAAGCTTTCTTT.